The 19 T cell receptor beta chains reported below all come from one sample, sequenced in a study of T cell changes during pregnancy in multiple sclerosis. Method: immunoSEQ multiplex PCR; TCRdb's copy keeps in-frame clones and lacks some. The profile shows tens of thousands of clones, approximately 92% of them singletons. The sequences come from peripheral blood, collected in the first trimester of pregnancy. The receptors were gathered from a female donor with multiple sclerosis, enrolled in a pregnancy study.

The chain links TRBV4-3 to TRBJ2-1; 8 nucleotides line up with TRBD1. With V trimmed by 0 bases and J by 7 bases, 8 bases remained unmatched. The germline gives CDR1 LGHNA, CDR2 YSLEER. CDR3 length: 16 amino acids. CDR3 amino acids: CASSQDPRQGQNEQFF. The DNA of the CDR3 is TGCGCCAGCAGCCAAGATCCTCGACAGGGGCAAAATGAGCAGTTCTTC.

This chain links TRBV7-2 with TRBJ1-1; D not certain. V dropped 1 base and J dropped 4 bases, with 16 bases sitting between them. CDR1 is SGHTA, CDR2 FQGNSA, per germline. The CDR3 has 16 amino acids. The CDR3 spells CASSLDSGVSGTEAFF. CDR3 DNA sequence: TGTGCCAGCAGCTTAGATAGCGGGGTGAGCGGCACTGAAGCTTTCTTT.

This clone was seen only once. V usage is TRBV12-5 and J usage is TRBJ1-5; D ambiguous. The CDR3 runs 21 residues. V lost 0 bases and J lost 0, with 24 bases in between. The germline gives CDR1 LGHNT, CDR2 FRNRAP. As DNA, the CDR3 is TGTGCTAGTGGTTTGGTACTAAGATGGTCGGGAGACCATTATAGCAATCAGCCCCAGCATTTT. It is translated as CASGLVLRWSGDHYSNQPQHF.

The chain has TRBV12-5 and TRBJ2-7; 8 bases map to TRBD1. J gave up 3 bases and V 1 base, and 11 bases lay outside the gene matches. The CDR3 length is 17 residues. Germline V gene lookup returns CDR1 LGHNT and CDR2 FRNRAP. CDR3 in amino acids: CASGLGPPKGQGYEQYF. The CDR3 region has the DNA TGTGCTAGTGGTTTGGGACCCCCCAAAGGACAGGGCTACGAGCAGTACTTC.

This rearrangement joins TRBV11-2 to TRBJ1-1; D not certain. The CDR3 runs 13 residues. V was pared by 4 bases and J by 6 bases, with 12 bases between. The V gene's germline CDR1 is SGHAT and CDR2 FQNNGV. In nucleotides, the CDR3 is TGTGCCAGCAGCTCAGCCAGGTGGGCTGAAGCTTTCTTT. The encoded protein is CASSSARWAEAFF.

This chain joins TRBV5-1 and TRBJ2-7; the match to TRBD1 covers 9 bases. This CDR3 is built from 16 residues. CDR1 is SGHRS and CDR2 is YFSETQ in the germline V gene. After removal of 0 bases from V and 6 bases from J, the junction contained 10 bases not matched to a gene. The CDR3 loop is CASSLAPRQGGSEQYF. The CDR3 region has the DNA TGCGCCAGCAGCTTGGCCCCTCGACAGGGGGGTAGCGAGCAGTACTTC.

This chain joins TRBV9 and TRBJ2-1, with 12 bases identical to TRBD2. V dropped 1 base and J dropped 8; count of bases not matched to a gene: 10. CDR3 length: 17 amino acids. Per the germline V gene, CDR1 is SGDLS and CDR2 is YYNGEE. The CDR3 sequence is CASSVRATSGRIDEQFF. The CDR3 DNA reads as TGTGCCAGCAGCGTAAGGGCGACTAGCGGGAGAATCGATGAGCAGTTCTTC.

V usage is TRBV6-1 and J usage is TRBJ2-5; 7 bases map to TRBD1. The CDR3 extends over 14 amino acids. In germline, CDR1 is MNHNS, CDR2 SASEGT. V was clipped by 6 bases and J by 1 base; unmatched bases: 5. CDR3 DNA: TGTGCCAGCAGGGGTGGACAGGCCCAAGAGACCCAGTACTTC. It is translated as CASRGGQAQETQYF.

This chain uses TRBV7-9 with TRBJ2-1; D might be TRBD1 (6 bases). CDR3 length equals 16 residues. V was pared by 1 base and J by 3 bases, with 13 bases between. In germline, CDR1 is SEHNR, CDR2 FQNEAQ (reference sequence). The CDR3 DNA follows: TGTGCCAGCAGCTTAGTTGGGGGCTTCGGCTACAATGAGCAGTTCTTC. Its protein product is CASSLVGGFGYNEQFF.

J is TRBJ2-1 and V is TRBV5-1; 7 positions agree with TRBD2. The CDR3 runs 11 residues. Germline lookup yields CDR1 SGHRS and CDR2 YFSETQ. Germline trimming cut 5 bases from V and 7 bases from J; bases unmatched to any gene: 0. The CDR3 is CASSSGNEQFF. The CDR3 DNA reads as TGCGCCAGCAGTAGCGGGAATGAGCAGTTCTTC.

The chain carries TRBV18 and TRBJ1-4; D ambiguous. Trimming cost V 3 bases and J 0 bases, with 5 bases left between them. The CDR3 is 14 residues long. CDR1 KGHSH and CDR2 LQKENI come from the germline V gene. In DNA form, the CDR3 reads TGTGCCAGCTCACCGGCTGCAACTAATGAAAAACTGTTTTTT. Translated, it gives CASSPAATNEKLFF.

This chain joins TRBV27 and TRBJ2-5, with TRBD2 matching over 8 bases. J lost 1 base, V lost 2 bases, and 3 bases had no gene match. Germline V lookup: CDR1 MNHEY, CDR2 SMNVEV (reference sequence). The CDR3 runs 15 residues. In DNA form, the CDR3 reads TGTGCCAGCAGTTTAGGGACTAGATTCCAAGAGACCCAGTACTTC. Its protein is CASSLGTRFQETQYF.

This chain connects TRBV7-2 to TRBJ1-1; TRBD1 agrees at 12 bases. In germline, CDR1 is SGHTA, CDR2 FQGNSA. The CDR3 covers 14 residues. With 4 bases clipped from V and 11 bases from J, the junction kept 8 bases outside the gene matches. This CDR3 reads CASSSGTGGAWAFF. The DNA of the CDR3 is TGTGCCAGCAGCTCAGGGACAGGGGGCGCATGGGCTTTCTTT. Variable domain in full (rest from reference TRBV7-2 and TRBJ1-1): GAGVSQSPSNKVTEKGKDVELRCDPISGHTALYWYRQSLGQGLEFLIYFQGNSAPDKSGLPSDRFSAERTGGSVSTLTIQRTQQEDSAVYLCASSSGTGGAWAFFGQGTRLTVV.

The chain recombines TRBV10-3 with TRBJ2-1, with D perhaps TRBD1 (6 bases). This CDR3 comprises 14 residues. The ends were cut back, 4 bases at V and 2 bases at J, with 9 bases in the middle. Germline V gene sequence: CDR1 ENHRY, CDR2 SYGVKD. CDR3 region: CAISGGHPYNEQFF. The CDR3 nucleotides are TGTGCCATCAGTGGGGGACACCCCTACAATGAGCAGTTCTTC.

The chain recombines TRBV5-4 with TRBJ1-4, with 9 bases fitting TRBD1. The germline gives CDR1 SGHNT, CDR2 YYREEE (reference sequence). The CDR3 sequence is 16 residues long. With 2 bases clipped from V and 6 bases from J, the junction kept 8 bases outside the gene matches. The CDR3 spells CASSLQMTGGDEKLFF. Written as DNA, the CDR3 is TGTGCCAGCAGCTTACAAATGACAGGGGGAGATGAAAAACTGTTTTTT.

This chain connects TRBV10-2 to TRBJ1-1; unclear D gene. Trimming pared 6 bases from V and 3 bases from J, leaving 11 bases between. This CDR3 contains 13 residues. Germline CDR1 WSHSY, CDR2 SAAADI. CDR3 in amino acids: CASRSRGDTEAFF. The CDR3 region has the DNA TGCGCCAGCAGGTCTCGAGGAGACACTGAAGCTTTCTTT.

The chain employs TRBV4-3 and TRBJ2-7; D perhaps matches TRBD1 (6 bases). Germline V gives CDR1 LGHNA, CDR2 YSLEER. The ends were cut back, 0 bases at V and 2 bases at J, with 11 bases in the middle. This CDR3 has 15 residues. As DNA, the CDR3 is TGCGCCAGCAGCCAAGATAGAGGGGGACCCTACGAGCAGTACTTC. Translation: CASSQDRGGPYEQYF.

The rearrangement links TRBV28 to TRBJ1-5; no clear D gene. This CDR3 contains 16 residues. CDR1 is MDHEN, CDR2 SYDVKM, per germline. Trimming stripped 5 bases from V and 8 bases from J, with 22 bases between. CDR3 in DNA: TGTGCCAGCAGTCCCCCGTTCCAGTCTCCCCTTAAGCCCCAGCATTTT. As protein: CASSPPFQSPLKPQHF. Full variable domain (remainder filled in from reference TRBV28 and TRBJ1-5): DVKVTQSSRYLVKRTGEKVFLECVQDMDHENMFWYRQDPGLGLRLIYFSYDVKMKEKGDIPEGYSVSREKKERFSLILESASTNQTSMYLCASSPPFQSPLKPQHFGDGTRLSIL.

The chain combines TRBV29-1 with TRBJ1-3; no firm D call. The CDR3 length is 13 residues. Trimming removed 2 bases from V and 0 bases from J, with 5 bases in between. Per the germline V gene, CDR1 is SQVTM and CDR2 is ANQGSEA. CDR3 in amino acids: CSVEYSSGNTIYF. The CDR3, as DNA: TGCAGCGTTGAATACAGCTCTGGAAACACCATATATTTT. The variable domain in full, with the rest retrieved from reference TRBV29-1 and TRBJ1-3, is SAVISQKPSRDICQRGTSLTIQCQVDSQVTMMFWYRQQPGQSLTLIATANQGSEATYESGFVIDKFPISRPNLTFSTLTVSNMSPEDSSIYLCSVEYSSGNTIYFGEGSWLTVV.